This record looks at one TCR beta chain sequence and its context. Its antigen is not identified. These data are taken from a study of T cell responses to AZD1222 COVID-19 vaccine. Findings and caveats of the study: After two AZD1222 doses, spike-specific TCR breadth and depth rose versus day 0.

The table came from immunoSEQ multiplex PCR; TCRdb's copy has only in-frame clones and leaves some out. Among 160,000 or so clones listed, roughly nine tenths were seen once. The CDR3 is 16 amino acids. J was trimmed by 2 bases and V by 3 bases; bases with no gene match: 10. Germline CDR1 reads LNHDA; CDR2 reads SQIVND (reference sequence). The V gene is TRBV19, the J gene TRBJ2-7, with 7 bases fitting TRBD2. Source: peripheral blood, taken after recovery from COVID-19. The sequence was collected from an adult who had recovered from COVID-19. CDR3 loop: CASSIRRGLAAYEQYF. In nucleotides, the CDR3 is TGTGCCAGTAGTATCAGGAGGGGTCTAGCGGCCTACGAGCAGTACTTC.